What follows describes a single TCR beta chain. Its antigen is not yet known. The input lacks base qualities; no much larger clone sits a single base away. V is cut back by 6 bases and J by 7 bases, with 12 bases in the junction unmatched. Its CDR3 holds 16 amino acids, cysteine through phenylalanine. Of the read, only the CDR3 DNA is kept; its 48 bases are in frame from base 1. Based on the germline V gene (reference sequence), the CDR1 and CDR2 sequences are LNHDA and SQIVND. The donors were healthy, HIV-negative adults who had no recently reported acute infections or vaccinations. Every donor was a Caucasian adult living in Nashville, Tennessee, USA. CD4+ T cells were enriched by magnetic negative selection, after which naive cells were positively selected on CD45RA and the negative fraction was taken as the memory subset. After blood collection by leukapheresis, PBMCs were isolated using Ficoll-Histopaque density gradient centrifugation and then cryopreserved in the vapor phase of liquid nitrogen. Analytical flow cytometry was used to check the purity and quantity of each magnetically sorted T cell population. Each sorted fraction had its genomic DNA isolated and then quantified by UV absorbance on a Nanodrop 2000c.

The data were obtained in a study of shared clonotypes between healthy human individuals (dated by TCRdb to about 2020). For the study in its entirety: The cohort comprised a couple of women and a few men aged 18 to 49 years. For each donor, three plates each were used for CD4 naive and CD4 memory, two plates were used for CD8 naive, and one plate was used for CD8 memory. To estimate repertoire size and how much clonotypes are shared between individuals, the study performed deep sequencing of blood TCR repertoires from five healthy adults. Libraries were prepared and TCR repertoires were sequenced by different laboratories using diverse techniques, in order to increase sequencing depth and limit assay-specific biases. Leukapheresis yielded between about 0.9 and 9.5 billion PBMCs per donor. The full study reports these points: Clonotypes shared by all four sorted-subset donors showed higher generation probabilities than non-shared clonotypes. Naive subsets generally had larger estimated clonotype richness than memory subsets did. Only blood was sampled, and tissue TCR repertoires likely differ from those in blood. Because the study included a small number of donors, the genetic and exposure-history diversity represented was limited. Pairwise subsampling indicated that sequencing depth was expected to affect the degree of clonotype sharing among donors. Rarefaction of sorted-subset datasets indicated incomplete sequencing despite the large sequencing depth. Across a handful of donors, 5% to 6% of naive CD4, roughly 3.5% of naive CD8, 2% to 2.5% of memory CD4, and 0.4% of memory CD8 clonotypes were shared.

TCR CDR3 regions were amplified from genomic DNA by multiplex PCR using the deep immunoSEQ assay. Extracted genomic DNA from each cell subset was spread evenly across all wells of several immunoSEQ 96-well plates, with each plate serving as a replicate. For sorted subsets, each replicate PCR was loaded with roughly 200 ng genomic DNA, equivalent to some 31,000 T cell genomes. Purified libraries were quantified with a Qubit 3.0 fluorometer, sized on a Bioanalyzer 2100, and re-quantified with the KAPA Library Quantification kit. Each immunoSEQ 96-well plate was sequenced on its own single-read 150-cycle Illumina NextSeq 550 flow cell. Under the source paper's analysis protocol: Because the immunoSEQ output included only junctional sequences and no quality scores, the filtering could not be the same as the filtering used for full-length reads. To assign V/J genes and CDR3, sequences were annotated using PyIR, a Python wrapper for IgBLAST v1.9, with IMGT germline references. Reads were filtered out if the reads had weak V/J assignments (E-value above 1e-6), no CDR3, stop codons, out-of-frame junctions, or ambiguous translated residues. A V3J clonotype was defined by an identical inferred V gene, J gene, and CDR3 amino acid sequence. Percentage overlap between repertoires was computed as shared unique clonotypes divided by the size of the smaller repertoire. RTK rarefaction, the Chao1 estimator, and Recon v2.1 estimates of unobserved clonotypes were used to assess repertoire richness. For all TCRbeta clonotypes obtained by the gDNA method from four donors, generation probabilities were computed with OLGA. The source is immuneACCESS, and TCRdb retained only in-frame sequences with V and J called. Part of the clones is not carried over; for the studies checked, unresolved V genes explain less than half of this, and the remainder is unexplained. The DNA gave D and trimming, while V, J and clone size come from that table. The sample includes some 2.1 million clones, with 85% to 95% observed a single time. In total, the top ten clones hold about 0.13% of the sample.

The sequence was collected from a man between 18 and 29 years old in good health. The sequencing sample was made of naive CD4+ T cells sorted from blood. This specimen's cell subset or site label, interpreted: CD45RA+ positively selected. The chain links TRBV19 with TRBJ2-2; 9 bases in the junction line up with TRBD2. CDR3 sequence: CASRRIAGDLIGELFF. The nucleotides are TGTGCCAGTAGAAGAATAGCGGGAGATCTTATCGGGGAGCTGTTTTTT.